A single sample is the source of the 10 T cell receptor beta chains below, sequenced in a study of Ad26.COV2.S vaccination and SARS-CoV-2 variants. This sample's treatment: over 15 received Ad26.COV2.S at low or high dose, single or two shots; about 5 received placebo; per-sample allocation not given. Day 63 after the first vaccine or placebo injection was the time point for sampling. The assay was immunoSEQ multiplex PCR, and TCRdb's table has in-frame clones only and misses some. The sample carries 350,000 to 450,000 clones, 80% to 90% recorded once. The sequencing used peripheral blood, collected in a trial of Ad26.COV2.S vaccine versus placebo. All receptors come from a person aged 18 to 59 who received the Ad26.COV2.S COVID-19 vaccine or a placebo.

V gene TRBV6-2 or TRBV6-3 combines with J gene TRBJ2-4; D unresolved. CDR3 length equals 16 residues. Deletions cut 6 bases from V and 2 bases from J, with 17 bases between. Per germline, CDR1 MNHEY and CDR2 SVGEGT. CDR3 DNA sequence: TGTGCCAGCAGCACGACGGTTGTCTGGCCCAAAAACATTCAGTACTTC. Residues: CASSTTVVWPKNIQYF.

This clone has a single count. The rearrangement links TRBV9 to TRBJ1-6; D not certain. The CDR3 consists of 15 residues. V was pared by 0 bases and J by 0 bases, with 4 bases between. Germline V lookup: CDR1 SGDLS, CDR2 YYNGEE. CDR3 residues: CASSVGSSYNSPLHF. The CDR3 DNA follows: TGTGCCAGCAGCGTAGGAAGCTCCTATAATTCACCCCTCCACTTT. The entire variable domain, with the rest obtained from reference TRBV9 and TRBJ1-6, is as follows: DSGVTQTPKHLITATGQRVTLRCSPRSGDLSVYWYQQSLDQGLQFLIQYYNGEERAKGNILERFSAQQFPDLHSELNLSSLELGDSALYFCASSVGSSYNSPLHFGNGTRLTVT.

V is TRBV10-2 and J is TRBJ2-3, with D possibly being TRBD2 (5 bases). CDR1 is WSHSY and CDR2 is SAAADI in the germline V gene. V was trimmed by 11 bases and J by 2 bases, leaving 23 bases between them. CDR3 size: 16 residues. CDR3 sequence reads: CAGPLLGLRATDTQYF. The CDR3 DNA sequence: TGCGCCGGTCCCCTACTAGGTCTGCGGGCCACAGATACGCAGTATTTT.

This sequence joins TRBV7-2 and TRBJ2-5, with D perhaps assigned TRBD1 or TRBD2 (6 bases each). CDR1 is SGHTA, CDR2 FQGNSA, per germline. Trimming left V 1 base short and J 4 bases short, with 19 bases between. The CDR3 contains 17 residues. Here the CDR3 DNA reads TGTGCCAGCAGCTTAGTAGGTGGCTACGGGGGCCGAGAGACCCAGTACTTC. The encoded protein is CASSLVGGYGGRETQYF.

On this clone: In the same sample, other DNA sequences code for this CDR3. V and J are TRBV18 and TRBJ1-1, with D possibly matching TRBD1 (6 bases). Trimming shortened V by 3 bases and J by 1 base, and 6 bases separated the two germline ends. The CDR3 covers 13 residues. Germline V gene lookup returns CDR1 KGHSH and CDR2 LQKENI. CDR3 sequence (DNA): TGTGCCAGCTCACCGGGACAGAACACTGAAGCTTTCTTT. This gives the protein CASSPGQNTEAFF. Together with reference TRBV18 and TRBJ1-1, the CDR3 gives the full variable domain: NAGVMQNPRHLVRRRGQEARLRCSPMKGHSHVYWYRQLPEEGLKFMVYLQKENIIDESGMPKERFSAEFPKEGPSILRIQQVVRGDSAAYFCASSPGQNTEAFFGQGTRLTVV.

Regarding this clone: Other nucleotide sequences from this sample produce the same CDR3. The rearrangement links TRBV11-2 to TRBJ2-5; D unclear. CDR3 length: 11 amino acids. V was pared by 6 bases and J by 1 base, with 3 bases between. Germline V gene lookup returns CDR1 SGHAT and CDR2 FQNNGV. The CDR3 DNA is TGTGCCAGCAGTCTCCAAGAGACCCAGTACTTC. It yields the protein CASSLQETQYF. Using reference TRBV11-2 and TRBJ2-5 for the parts outside the CDR3, the full variable domain is EAGVAQSPRYKIIEKRQSVAFWCNPISGHATLYWYQQILGQGPKLLIQFQNNGVVDDSQLPKDRFSAERLKGVDSTLKIQPAKLEDSAVYLCASSLQETQYFGPGTRLLVL.

The genes are TRBV19 and TRBJ1-5, with a possible D match to TRBD1 (5 bases). V was pared by 5 bases and J by 7 bases, with 12 bases between. Germline CDR1 LNHDA, CDR2 SQIVND (reference sequence). CDR3 length equals 13 residues. CDR3 loop: CASSGGTGQPQHF. CDR3 in DNA: TGTGCCAGTAGTGGAGGGACCGGACAGCCCCAGCATTTT.

The chain recombines TRBV6-5 with TRBJ1-2, with 9 bases matching TRBD1. Per germline, CDR1 MNHEY and CDR2 SVGAGI. This CDR3 spans 16 amino acids. V was pared by 2 bases and J by 4 bases, with 8 bases of the junction left unmatched. Here the CDR3 reads CASSYIYGTGRYGYTF. The CDR3, as DNA: TGTGCCAGCAGTTACATATACGGGACAGGGCGCTATGGCTACACCTTC.

This clone showed up just a few times. J is TRBJ1-1 and V is TRBV19; D is unresolved. CDR3 length: 14 residues. V dropped 4 bases and J dropped 0 bases, with 9 bases sitting between them. The germline CDR1 and CDR2 sequences are LNHDA and SQIVND (reference sequence). The DNA of the CDR3 is TGTGCCAGTAGTAAGGAGTCAGTGAACACTGAAGCTTTCTTT. Translated, it gives CASSKESVNTEAFF.

This CDR3 is CASSRPGAEAFF. The CDR3 DNA sequence: TGTGCCAGCTCACGCCCTGGGGCTGAAGCTTTCTTT. This rearrangement joins TRBV18 to TRBJ1-1; D remains unclear. The germline gives CDR1 KGHSH, CDR2 LQKENI. The CDR3 covers 12 residues. Trimming removed 4 bases at V and 6 bases at J, with 9 bases between.